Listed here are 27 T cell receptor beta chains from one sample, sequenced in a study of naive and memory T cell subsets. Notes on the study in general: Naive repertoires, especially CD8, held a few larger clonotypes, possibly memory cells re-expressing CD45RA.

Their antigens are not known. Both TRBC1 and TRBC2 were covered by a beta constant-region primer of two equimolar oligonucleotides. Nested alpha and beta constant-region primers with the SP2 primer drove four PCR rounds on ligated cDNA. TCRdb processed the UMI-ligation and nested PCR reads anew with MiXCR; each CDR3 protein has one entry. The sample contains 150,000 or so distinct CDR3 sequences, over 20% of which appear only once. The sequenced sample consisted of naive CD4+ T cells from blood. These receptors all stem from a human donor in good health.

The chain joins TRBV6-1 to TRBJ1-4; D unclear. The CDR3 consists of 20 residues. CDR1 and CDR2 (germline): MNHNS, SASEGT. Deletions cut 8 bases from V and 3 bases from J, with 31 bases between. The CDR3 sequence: CASLTPSGVKAKPSNEKLFF. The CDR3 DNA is TGTGCCAGCCTTACCCCGAGCGGAGTAAAAGCGAAGCCTTCTAATGAAAAACTGTTTTTT.

The DNA of the CDR3 is TGTGCCACCAGTGACTCCGGGACTAACTACAATGAGCAGTTCTTC. This sequence encodes CATSDSGTNYNEQFF. The rearrangement links TRBV24-1 to TRBJ2-1; 7 nucleotides match TRBD2. This CDR3 region has 15 residues. Losses at the gene ends were 4 bases for V and 3 bases for J; bases not matched to a gene: 5. Germline-derived CDR1 and CDR2 are KGHDR and SFDVKD.

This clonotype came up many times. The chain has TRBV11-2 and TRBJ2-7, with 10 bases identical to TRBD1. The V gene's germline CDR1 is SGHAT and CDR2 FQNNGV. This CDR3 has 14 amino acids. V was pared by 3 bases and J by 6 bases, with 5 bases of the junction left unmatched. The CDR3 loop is CASSFGTGVSEQYF. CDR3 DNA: TGTGCCAGCAGCTTCGGGACAGGGGTTTCCGAGCAGTACTTC.

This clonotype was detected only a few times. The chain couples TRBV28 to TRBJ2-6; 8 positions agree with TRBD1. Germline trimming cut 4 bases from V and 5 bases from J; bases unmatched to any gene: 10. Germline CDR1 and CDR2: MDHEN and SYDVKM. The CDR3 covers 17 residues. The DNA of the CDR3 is TGTGCCAGCAGTTCTCACAGGGGGTCCGTCTGGGCCAACGTCCTGACTTTC. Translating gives CASSSHRGSVWANVLTF.

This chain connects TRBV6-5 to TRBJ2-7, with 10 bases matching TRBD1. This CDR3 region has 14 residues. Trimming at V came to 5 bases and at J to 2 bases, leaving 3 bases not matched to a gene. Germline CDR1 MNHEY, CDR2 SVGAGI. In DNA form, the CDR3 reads TGTGCCAGCAGTCGGGACAGGGGAGCCTACGAGCAGTACTTC. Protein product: CASSRDRGAYEQYF.

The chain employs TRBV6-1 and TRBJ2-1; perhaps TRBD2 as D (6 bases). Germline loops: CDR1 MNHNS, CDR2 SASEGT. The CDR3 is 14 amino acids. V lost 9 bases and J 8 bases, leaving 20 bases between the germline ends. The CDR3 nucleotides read TGTGCCAGTAACGCCCTCGGAGGGGACGATGAGCAGTTCTTC. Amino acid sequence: CASNALGGDDEQFF.

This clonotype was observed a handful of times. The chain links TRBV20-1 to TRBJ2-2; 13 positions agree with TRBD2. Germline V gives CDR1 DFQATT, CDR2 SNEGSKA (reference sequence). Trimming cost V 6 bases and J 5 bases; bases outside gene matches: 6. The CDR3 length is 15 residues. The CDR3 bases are TGCAGTGCACAAACTAGCGGGAGGGGGACCGGGGAGCTGTTTTTT. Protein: CSAQTSGRGTGELFF.

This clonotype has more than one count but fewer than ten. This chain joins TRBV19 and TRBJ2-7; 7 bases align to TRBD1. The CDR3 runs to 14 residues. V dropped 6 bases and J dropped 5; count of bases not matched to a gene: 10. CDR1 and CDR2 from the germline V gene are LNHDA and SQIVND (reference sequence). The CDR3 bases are TGTGCCAGTAGACAACAGGGGCGCACGGACGAGCAGTACTTC. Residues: CASRQQGRTDEQYF.

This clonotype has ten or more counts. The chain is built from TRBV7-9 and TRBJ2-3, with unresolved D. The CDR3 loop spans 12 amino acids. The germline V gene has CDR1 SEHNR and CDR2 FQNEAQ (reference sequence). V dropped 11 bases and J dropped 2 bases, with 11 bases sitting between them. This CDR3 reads CAAGFPTDTQYF. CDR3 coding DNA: TGTGCCGCTGGTTTCCCCACAGATACGCAGTATTTT.

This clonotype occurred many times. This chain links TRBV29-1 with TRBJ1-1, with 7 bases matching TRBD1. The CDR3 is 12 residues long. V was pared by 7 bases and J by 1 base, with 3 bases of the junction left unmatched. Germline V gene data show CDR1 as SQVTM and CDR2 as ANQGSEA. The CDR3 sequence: CSDRGPNTEAFF. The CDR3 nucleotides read TGCAGCGACAGGGGCCCGAACACTGAAGCTTTCTTT.

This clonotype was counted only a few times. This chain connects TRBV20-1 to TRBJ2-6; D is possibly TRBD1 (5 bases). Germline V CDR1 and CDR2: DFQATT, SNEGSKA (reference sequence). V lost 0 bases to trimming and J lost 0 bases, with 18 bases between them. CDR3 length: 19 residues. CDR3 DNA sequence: TGCAGTGCTAGAGATGTTCAGGGCCCCATTCTCTCTGGGGCCAACGTCCTGACTTTC. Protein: CSARDVQGPILSGANVLTF.

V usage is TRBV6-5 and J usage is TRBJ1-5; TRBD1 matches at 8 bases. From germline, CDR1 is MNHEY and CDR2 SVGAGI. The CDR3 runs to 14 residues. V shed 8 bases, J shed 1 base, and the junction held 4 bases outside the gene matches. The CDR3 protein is CASRRQGSNQPQHF. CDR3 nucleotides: TGTGCCAGCCGACGACAGGGGAGCAATCAGCCCCAGCATTTT.

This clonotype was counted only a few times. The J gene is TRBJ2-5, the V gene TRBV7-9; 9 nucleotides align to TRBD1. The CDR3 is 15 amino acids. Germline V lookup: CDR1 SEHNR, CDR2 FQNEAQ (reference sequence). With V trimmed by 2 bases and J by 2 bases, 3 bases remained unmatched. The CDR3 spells CASSLTGGEQETQYF. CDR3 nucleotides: TGTGCCAGCAGCTTAACAGGGGGCGAACAAGAGACCCAGTACTTC.

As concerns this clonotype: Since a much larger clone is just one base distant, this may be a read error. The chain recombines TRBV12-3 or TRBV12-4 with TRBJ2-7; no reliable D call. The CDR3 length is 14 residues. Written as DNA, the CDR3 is TGTGCCAGCAGCCTTTCAAGGGTGGCGCGCGAGCGGTACTTC. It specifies CASSLSRVARERYF.

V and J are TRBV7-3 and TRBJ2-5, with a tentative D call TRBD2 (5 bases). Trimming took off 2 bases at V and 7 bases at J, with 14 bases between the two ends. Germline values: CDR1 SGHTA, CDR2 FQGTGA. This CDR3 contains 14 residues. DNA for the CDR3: TGTGCCAGCAGCTTAGGGGTGGGCCGGGGGACCCAGTACTTC. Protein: CASSLGVGRGTQYF.

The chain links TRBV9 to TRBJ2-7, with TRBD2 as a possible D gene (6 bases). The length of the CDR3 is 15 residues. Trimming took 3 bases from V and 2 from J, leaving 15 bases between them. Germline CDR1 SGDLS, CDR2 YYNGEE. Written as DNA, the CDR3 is TGTGCCAGCAGCGGTGGGGGGTCGCGAACCTACGAGCAGTACTTC. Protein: CASSGGGSRTYEQYF.

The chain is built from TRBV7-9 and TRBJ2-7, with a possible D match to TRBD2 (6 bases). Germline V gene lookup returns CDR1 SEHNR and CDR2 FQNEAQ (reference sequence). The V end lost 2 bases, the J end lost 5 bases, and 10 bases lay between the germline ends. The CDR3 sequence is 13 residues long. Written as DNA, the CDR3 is TGTGCCAGCAGCTTAACTAGCCGGAACGAGCAGTACTTC. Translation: CASSLTSRNEQYF.

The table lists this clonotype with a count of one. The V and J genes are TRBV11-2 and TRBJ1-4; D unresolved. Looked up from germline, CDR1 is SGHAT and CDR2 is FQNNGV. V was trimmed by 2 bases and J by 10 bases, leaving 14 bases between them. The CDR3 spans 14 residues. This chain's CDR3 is CASSLPGPARKLFF. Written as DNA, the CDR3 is TGTGCCAGCAGCTTACCCGGCCCGGCCCGAAAACTGTTTTTT.

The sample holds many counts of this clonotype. The CDR3 loop reads CSGWTSEKNEQFF. The CDR3 region has the DNA TGCAGCGGTTGGACTAGCGAGAAGAATGAGCAGTTCTTC. V gene TRBV29-1 combines with J gene TRBJ2-1; 9 bases map to TRBD2. J lost 7 bases, V lost 7 bases, and 8 bases had no gene match. The CDR3 sequence is 13 residues long. Germline V gene lookup returns CDR1 SQVTM and CDR2 ANQGSEA.

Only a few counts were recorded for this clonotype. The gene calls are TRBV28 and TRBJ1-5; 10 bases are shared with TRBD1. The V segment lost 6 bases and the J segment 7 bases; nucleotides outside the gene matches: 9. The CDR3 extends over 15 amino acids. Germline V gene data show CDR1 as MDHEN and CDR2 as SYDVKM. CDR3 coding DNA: TGTGCCAGCAGCTTACAACGACAGGGGGCCCAGCCCCAGCATTTT. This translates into CASSLQRQGAQPQHF. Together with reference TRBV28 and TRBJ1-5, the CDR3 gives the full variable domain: DVKVTQSSRYLVKRTGEKVFLECVQDMDHENMFWYRQDPGLGLRLIYFSYDVKMKEKGDIPEGYSVSREKKERFSLILESASTNQTSMYLCASSLQRQGAQPQHFGDGTRLSIL.

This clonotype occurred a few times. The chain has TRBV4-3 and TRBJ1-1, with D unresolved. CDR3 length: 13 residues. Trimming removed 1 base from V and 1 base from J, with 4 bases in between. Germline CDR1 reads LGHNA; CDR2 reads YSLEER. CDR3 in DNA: TGCGCCAGCAGCCAAGTCCAGAACACTGAAGCTTTCTTT. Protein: CASSQVQNTEAFF.

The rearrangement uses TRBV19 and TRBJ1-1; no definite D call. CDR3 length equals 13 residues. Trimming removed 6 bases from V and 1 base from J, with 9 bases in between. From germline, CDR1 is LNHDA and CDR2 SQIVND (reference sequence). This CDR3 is CASSLIGNTEAFF. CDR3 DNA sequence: TGTGCCAGTAGCCTTATTGGGAACACTGAAGCTTTCTTT.

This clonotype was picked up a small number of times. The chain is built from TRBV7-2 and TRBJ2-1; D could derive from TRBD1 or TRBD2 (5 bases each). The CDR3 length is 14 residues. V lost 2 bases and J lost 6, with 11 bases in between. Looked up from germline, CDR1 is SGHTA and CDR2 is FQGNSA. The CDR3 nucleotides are TGTGCCAGCAGCTTATATCGGGACCCCAATGAGCAGTTCTTC. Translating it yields CASSLYRDPNEQFF.

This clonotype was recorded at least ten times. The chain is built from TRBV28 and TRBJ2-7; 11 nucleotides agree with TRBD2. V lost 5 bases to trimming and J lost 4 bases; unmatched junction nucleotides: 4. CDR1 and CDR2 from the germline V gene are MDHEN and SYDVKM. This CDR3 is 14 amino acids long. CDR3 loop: CASSPGTSGYEQYF. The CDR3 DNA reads TGTGCCAGCAGTCCCGGGACTAGCGGATACGAGCAGTACTTC.

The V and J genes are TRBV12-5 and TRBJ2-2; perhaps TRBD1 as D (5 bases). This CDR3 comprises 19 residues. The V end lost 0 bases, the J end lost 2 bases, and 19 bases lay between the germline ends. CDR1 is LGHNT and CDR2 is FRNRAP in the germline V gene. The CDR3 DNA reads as TGTGCTAGTGGTTTGGTTAGACAGACATTTTACCCCAACACCGGGGAGCTGTTTTTT. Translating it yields CASGLVRQTFYPNTGELFF.

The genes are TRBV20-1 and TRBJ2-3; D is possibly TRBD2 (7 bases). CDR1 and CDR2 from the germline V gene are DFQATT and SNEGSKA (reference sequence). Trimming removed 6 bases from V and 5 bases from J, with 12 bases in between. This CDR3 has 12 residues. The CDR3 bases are TGCAGTGCCGGGGGGCGAGAAGATACGCAGTATTTT. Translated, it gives CSAGGREDTQYF.

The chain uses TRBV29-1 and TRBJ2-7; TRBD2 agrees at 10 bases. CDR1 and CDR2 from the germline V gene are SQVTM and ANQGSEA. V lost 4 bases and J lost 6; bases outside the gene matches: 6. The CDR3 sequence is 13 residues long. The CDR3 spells CSVAGLAAPEQYF. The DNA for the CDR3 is TGCAGCGTTGCAGGACTAGCGGCCCCCGAGCAGTACTTC.